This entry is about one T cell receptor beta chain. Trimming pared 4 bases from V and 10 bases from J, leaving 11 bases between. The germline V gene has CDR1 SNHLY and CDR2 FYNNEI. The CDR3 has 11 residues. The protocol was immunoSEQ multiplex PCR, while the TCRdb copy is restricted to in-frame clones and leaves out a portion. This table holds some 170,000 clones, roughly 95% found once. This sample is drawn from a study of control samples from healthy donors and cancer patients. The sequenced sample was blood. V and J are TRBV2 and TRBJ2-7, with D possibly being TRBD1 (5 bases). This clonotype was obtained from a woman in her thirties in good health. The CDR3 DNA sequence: TGTGCCAGCAGTGTGTCAGGGAACCAGTACTTC. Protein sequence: CASSVSGNQYF. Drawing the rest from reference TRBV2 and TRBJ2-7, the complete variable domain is EPEVTQTPSHQVTQMGQEVILRCVPISNHLYFYWYRQILGQKVEFLVSFYNNEISEKSEIFDDQFSVERPDGSNFTLKIRSTKLEDSAMYFCASSVSGNQYFGPGTRLTVT.